This entry features one TCR beta chain sequence. Its specificity is not known. The CDR3 is 16 residues long. V was pared by 3 bases and J by 6 bases, with 19 bases between. The germline CDR1 and CDR2 sequences are SGHKS and YYEKEE (reference sequence). This sample was included in a study of CD4 T cells in relation to SARS-CoV-2 and coronaviruses. The overall study: Crossreactive spike epitopes shared across donors were mapped to their HLA restriction.

Unexposed donor CD4+ T cells date from about 2011-2018, before the COVID-19 pandemic. CD4+ T cells were isolated from the cells after around 10 days of culture. The protocol was immunoSEQ multiplex PCR, while the TCRdb copy is restricted to in-frame clones and leaves out a portion. The sample has 20,000 to 25,000 clones, 76% seen once; the top ten hold around 15%. Sequenced material: CD4+ T cells from PBMCs, cultured in vitro. This clonotype originated in a human donor in good health. The rearrangement links TRBV5-5 to TRBJ1-5; TRBD1 is a possible D gene (6 bases). CDR3: CASSSTSQGLGQPQHF. The CDR3 DNA reads TGTGCCAGCAGCTCAACTTCACAGGGCTTGGGTCAGCCCCAGCATTTT. Combining the CDR3 with reference TRBV5-5 and TRBJ1-5 gives the whole variable domain DAGVTQSPTHLIKTRGQQVTLRCSPISGHKSVSWYQQVLGQGPQFIFQYYEKEERGRGNFPDRFSARQFPNYSSELNVNALLLGDSALYLCASSSTSQGLGQPQHFGDGTRLSIL.